The entry that follows covers one T cell receptor (beta chain) sequence. This entry belongs to a study of blood T cells in healthy people across ages. Next came a second PCR, run for about 6 to 12 cycles, which used a sample-barcoded 5' primer along with a J-beta primer mix. A single record per CDR3 protein comes from TCRdb applying MiXCR to the 5' RACE reads. The repertoire has 980,000 or so distinct CDR3 sequences, around 48% of them found once; the top ten carry around 15%. Every donor provided 7.5 to 10 milliliters of peripheral blood. With each sample, at least 6 micrograms of total RNA were extracted. Germline CDR1 reads SEHNR; CDR2 reads FQNEAQ (reference sequence). The CDR3 is 17 residues long. Trimming cost V 1 base and J 0 bases, with 16 bases left between them.

Specimen: blood. The chain is built from TRBV7-9 and TRBJ2-7; TRBD1 is a possible D gene (6 bases). The receptor's source is a man aged 25 to 40 in good health. The DNA of the CDR3 is TGTGCCAGCAGCTTAGACCCACCAGGGGAAAGCTCCTACGAGCAGTACTTC. Residues: CASSLDPPGESSYEQYF.